The 32 T cell receptor beta chains given below trace back to one sample, sequenced in a study of cytomegalovirus exposure and HLA in healthy donors. 13 Jbeta primers and 60 Vbeta primers were used for the PCR. The assay was immunoSEQ multiplex PCR, and TCRdb's table has in-frame clones only and misses some. The data hold around 81,000 clones, with around 60% observed a single time. The sequenced material came from PBMCs. These receptors were obtained from a man younger than 45 in good health and CMV-seropositive.

The V gene is TRBV6-1, the J gene TRBJ2-3; 7 bases are a match to TRBD2. The length of the CDR3 is 15 residues. V lost 7 bases to trimming and J lost 7 bases; unmatched junction nucleotides: 14. In germline, CDR1 is MNHNS, CDR2 SASEGT. The CDR3 nucleotides read TGTGCCAGCACTACGGGGAGGGCGGCCCCACATACGCAGTATTTT. This sequence encodes CASTTGRAAPHTQYF.

The V gene is TRBV29-1, the J gene TRBJ1-2, with TRBD1 identical over 7 bases. This CDR3 is built from 13 residues. Trimming removed 7 bases from V and 5 bases from J; junction bases left unmatched: 10. Germline assignment: CDR1 SQVTM and CDR2 ANQGSEA. The chain's CDR3 is CSDRGQAAYGYTF. Here the CDR3 DNA reads TGCAGCGACAGAGGACAGGCCGCGTATGGCTACACCTTC.

The V gene is TRBV5-5, the J gene TRBJ2-7; maybe TRBD1 (5 bases). CDR1 and CDR2 (germline): SGHKS, YYEKEE (reference sequence). Trimming took off 1 base at V and 3 bases at J, with 23 bases between the two ends. This CDR3 is 18 amino acids long. CDR3 in DNA: TGTGCCAGCAGCTTGTACGGTGGGCACGGCAGGGTAGTCTACGAGCAGTACTTC. Its translation: CASSLYGGHGRVVYEQYF.

The chain is built from TRBV7-3 and TRBJ2-3; 9 bases map to TRBD2. Per the germline V gene, CDR1 is SGHTA and CDR2 is FQGTGA. The CDR3 contains 17 residues. Unmatched junction bases numbered 6, after V lost 2 bases and J lost 0 bases. Here the CDR3 reads CASSLWASGVSTDTQYF. CDR3 nucleotides: TGTGCCAGCAGCTTATGGGCTAGCGGGGTTAGCACAGATACGCAGTATTTT.

The gene calls are TRBV4-1 and TRBJ1-3; 8 positions agree with TRBD1. J was trimmed by 3 bases and V by 4 bases; bases with no gene match: 8. This CDR3 region has 16 residues. The germline V gene has CDR1 MGHRA and CDR2 YSYEKL. The CDR3 bases are TGCGCCAGCAGCCCCTTCGGACAGGGTAGTGGAAACACCATATATTTT. Encoded protein: CASSPFGQGSGNTIYF.

This sequence joins TRBV6-5 and TRBJ2-3; possibly TRBD1 for D (7 bases). The V and J ends lost 0 bases and 3 bases respectively, with 13 bases between them. Germline V gives CDR1 MNHEY, CDR2 SVGAGI. The CDR3 is 16 residues long. The CDR3 loop reads CASSYSTGAGTDTQYF. Written as DNA, the CDR3 is TGTGCCAGCAGTTACTCTACAGGGGCGGGGACAGATACGCAGTATTTT.

V and J are TRBV5-6 and TRBJ2-4; maybe TRBD1 (7 bases). The V gene lost 0 bases and the J gene lost 7 bases, with 14 bases spanning the gap. This CDR3 is built from 15 residues. Germline V gene sequence: CDR1 SGHDT, CDR2 YYEEEE. CDR3 amino acids: CASSLEVSGGNIQYF. Here the CDR3 DNA reads TGTGCCAGCAGCTTGGAAGTTTCAGGGGGGAACATTCAGTACTTC.

This clone was seen just once. J is TRBJ1-2 and V is TRBV6-1; D unclear. In germline, CDR1 is MNHNS, CDR2 SASEGT. CDR3 size: 11 residues. Trimming took 0 bases from V and 14 from J, leaving 10 bases between them. This CDR3 reads CASSEAWPKTF. DNA of the CDR3: TGTGCCAGCAGTGAAGCATGGCCGAAGACCTTC.

In regard to this clone: Germline and junction disagree at one end, which may indicate a read error. The chain recombines TRBV4-1 with TRBJ1-1; D gene ambiguous. This CDR3 is 12 amino acids long. Germline V lookup: CDR1 MGHRA, CDR2 YSYEKL. Here the CDR3 reads CASRQYNTEAFF. The CDR3 DNA follows: TGCGCCAGCCGCCAATATAACACTGAAGCTTTCTTT.

On this clone: One junction end does not reproduce the germline sequence, and a read error may be involved. The chain uses TRBV4-1 and TRBJ2-7, with 9 bases fitting TRBD2. This CDR3 contains 15 residues. The germline V gene has CDR1 MGHRA and CDR2 YSYEKL. In nucleotides, the CDR3 is TGCGCCAGCAGCCCCCAGGCAGCGGGGGGCTACGAGCAGCACTTC. Amino acids: CASSPQAAGGYEQHF.

The chain links TRBV21-1 to TRBJ2-7; the tabulated D call, TRBD2, remains unverified against the DNA. TRBV21-1 is given as a pseudogene. The CDR3 is made up of 12 amino acids. The CDR3 region has the DNA TGTGCCAGCAGCCCCCGCACGGGCGAGCAGTACTTC. As protein: CASSPRTGEQYF.

This clone was picked up a small number of times. The chain combines TRBV28 with TRBJ1-3; D gene ambiguous. The CDR3 has 16 amino acids. V lost 8 bases and J 3 bases, leaving 20 bases between the germline ends. The germline V gene encodes CDR1 MDHEN and CDR2 SYDVKM. Here the CDR3 DNA reads TGTGCCAGCTCTTCCTACCAAGCGAGTCTTGGAAACACCATATATTTT. Protein: CASSSYQASLGNTIYF. Based on the CDR3 plus reference TRBV28 and TRBJ1-3, the full variable domain is DVKVTQSSRYLVKRTGEKVFLECVQDMDHENMFWYRQDPGLGLRLIYFSYDVKMKEKGDIPEGYSVSREKKERFSLILESASTNQTSMYLCASSSYQASLGNTIYFGEGSWLTVV.

This clone was seen once. The chain recombines TRBV29-1 with TRBJ2-5; maybe TRBD2 (5 bases). The CDR3 runs 14 residues. V was pared by 3 bases and J by 9 bases, with 20 bases between. The germline V gene has CDR1 SQVTM and CDR2 ANQGSEA. The CDR3 region is CSVDLAASPGSQYF. CDR3 sequence (DNA): TGCAGCGTTGACCTAGCAGCCAGTCCGGGGTCCCAGTACTTC.

J is TRBJ2-1 and V is TRBV7-9; D is possibly TRBD1 (6 bases). CDR1 is SEHNR and CDR2 is FQNEAQ in the germline V gene (reference sequence). V was shortened by 7 bases and J by 9 bases, with 19 bases between the two germline ends. This CDR3 comprises 14 residues. DNA of the CDR3: TGTGCCAGCACTTCAGGGGCCTCGACTGGTGAGCAGTTCTTC. Its translation is CASTSGASTGEQFF.

This chain connects TRBV6-1 to TRBJ1-1, with unresolved D. This CDR3 contains 13 residues. Germline V CDR1 and CDR2: MNHNS, SASEGT. V was clipped by 6 bases and J by 1 base, with 9 bases between them. CDR3 DNA sequence: TGTGCCAGCAGCTTGCAAGCGAACACTGAAGCTTTCTTT. Its protein product is CASSLQANTEAFF.

The rearrangement joins TRBV7-9 to TRBJ1-2; D perhaps matches TRBD1 (6 bases). V gave up 0 bases and J gave up 14 bases, with 22 bases separating them. Germline V gene lookup returns CDR1 SEHNR and CDR2 FQNEAQ (reference sequence). The CDR3 is 15 amino acids. CDR3 nucleotides: TGTGCCAGCAGCTTAGCCCGCAGTACCGTGGGGGCAGCGACCTTC. Amino acids: CASSLARSTVGAATF.

This clone was detected a few times. The V call is TRBV12-5, the J call TRBJ2-5; D remains ambiguous. Gene TRBJ2-7 matches the end of the DNA better, so the J call may be wrong. Germline loops: CDR1 LGHNT, CDR2 FRNRAP. The CDR3 covers 15 residues. The CDR3 nucleotides read TGTGCTAGTGGCACCCCCCGGGTATCCCATTACGAGCAGTACTTC. It translates to CASGTPRVSHYEQYF.

The chain joins TRBV5-1 to TRBJ2-3, with TRBD1 matching 7 bases. The germline V gene encodes CDR1 SGHRS and CDR2 YFSETQ. The V segment lost 4 bases and the J segment 0 bases; nucleotides outside the gene matches: 8. The CDR3 has 16 residues. For the CDR3, the DNA is TGCGCCAGCAGCCCTGTCAGGGGGTCGAGCACAGATACGCAGTATTTT. Encoded protein: CASSPVRGSSTDTQYF.

V gene TRBV28 combines with J gene TRBJ2-1; the D gene is possibly TRBD1 (6 bases). Trimming shortened V by 4 bases and J by 8 bases, and 9 bases separated the two germline ends. The CDR3 totals 12 residues. The V gene's germline CDR1 is MDHEN and CDR2 SYDVKM. CDR3 amino acids: CASSSGVDEQFF. In DNA form, the CDR3 reads TGTGCCAGCAGTTCAGGGGTGGATGAGCAGTTCTTC.

This clone has more than one count but fewer than ten. The V gene is TRBV9, the J gene TRBJ2-5, with D perhaps matching TRBD2 (6 bases). The CDR3 has 16 residues. Between the trimmed V and J ends, which lost 0 bases and 0 bases, there was a span of 12 bases. The germline V gene has CDR1 SGDLS and CDR2 YYNGEE. This chain's CDR3 is CASSVEGTVYQETQYF. Here the CDR3 DNA reads TGTGCCAGCAGCGTAGAGGGGACTGTGTACCAAGAGACCCAGTACTTC.

J is TRBJ1-1 and V is TRBV18; perhaps TRBD1 as D (6 bases). Looked up from germline, CDR1 is KGHSH and CDR2 is LQKENI. Trimming stripped 4 bases from V and 5 bases from J, with 11 bases between. This CDR3 comprises 13 residues. In DNA form, the CDR3 reads TGTGCCAGCTCACTACCCAGGGGAACTGAAGCTTTCTTT. This encodes CASSLPRGTEAFF.

This sequence joins TRBV4-1 and TRBJ2-3; TRBD1 might be the D (6 bases). This CDR3 is built from 15 residues. The V gene's germline CDR1 is MGHRA and CDR2 YSYEKL. Deletions cut 2 bases from V and 4 bases from J, with 13 bases between. Here the CDR3 reads CASSQQGNRADTQYF. DNA of the CDR3: TGCGCCAGCAGCCAACAGGGAAACAGGGCAGATACGCAGTATTTT.

This clone was counted many times. The gene calls are TRBV6-6 and TRBJ1-4; TRBD1 might be the D (6 bases). Germline CDR1 MNHNY, CDR2 SVGAGI (reference sequence). Trimming stripped 4 bases from V and 2 bases from J, with 11 bases between. This CDR3 is 15 amino acids long. The CDR3 DNA reads TGTGCCAGCAGTTCCCCCAGGGGCACTAATGAAAAACTGTTTTTT. The encoded protein is CASSSPRGTNEKLFF.

The chain joins TRBV4-2 to TRBJ2-1; tentative D call: TRBD2 (6 bases). Germline CDR1 is LGHNA and CDR2 is YNFKEQ. Trimming cost V 4 bases and J 6 bases, with 16 bases left between them. The CDR3 extends over 15 amino acids. The CDR3 loop reads CASSPSTSSLNEQFF. For the CDR3, the DNA is TGTGCCAGCAGCCCAAGCACTAGCTCACTCAATGAGCAGTTCTTC.

Only a few counts were recorded for this clone. The chain couples TRBV28 to TRBJ1-1; 9 bases fit TRBD1. Germline assignment: CDR1 MDHEN and CDR2 SYDVKM. Unmatched junction bases numbered 5, after V lost 5 bases and J lost 1 base. This CDR3 has 15 residues. CDR3: CASSLPGQGNTEAFF. The DNA of the CDR3 is TGTGCCAGCAGTCTACCGGGACAGGGGAACACTGAAGCTTTCTTT.

In DNA form, the CDR3 reads TGTGCCAGCAGCCAAACAGGGGGCCCGAATCAGCCCCAGCATTTT. It yields the protein CASSQTGGPNQPQHF. The gene calls are TRBV4-2 and TRBJ1-5; 9 nucleotides line up with TRBD1. The germline CDR1 and CDR2 sequences are LGHNA and YNFKEQ. The CDR3 runs 15 residues. Trimming at V came to 2 bases and at J to 4 bases, leaving 3 bases not matched to a gene.

The rearrangement links TRBV6-5 to TRBJ2-1; tentative D call: TRBD2 (7 bases). The germline CDR1 and CDR2 sequences are MNHEY and SVGAGI. The V end lost 8 bases, the J end lost 6 bases, and 17 bases lay between the germline ends. This CDR3 has 14 amino acids. The CDR3 is CASLRAGAGNEQFF. The DNA of the CDR3 is TGTGCCAGCTTGAGGGCGGGGGCCGGCAATGAGCAGTTCTTC.

The sample holds a few counts of this clone. CDR3 region: CASSTSGSTDTQYF. CDR3 sequence (DNA): TGTGCCAGCAGTACATCGGGGAGCACAGATACGCAGTATTTT. V and J are TRBV6-4 and TRBJ2-3, with a possible D match to TRBD2 (5 bases). The germline gives CDR1 MRHNA, CDR2 SNTAGT. Trimming removed 5 bases at V and 0 bases at J, with 9 bases between. The CDR3 loop spans 14 amino acids.

The V gene is TRBV11-3, the J gene TRBJ2-5; no clear D gene. This CDR3 comprises 13 residues. Germline V gene lookup returns CDR1 SGHNT and CDR2 YENEEA. Trimming took 5 bases from V and 5 from J, leaving 12 bases between them. The CDR3 DNA is TGTGCCAGCAGCCCAGCCCCCGGGGAGACCCAGTACTTC. It translates to CASSPAPGETQYF.

This clone has a handful of counts. This chain uses TRBV28 with TRBJ1-2; the D is unclear. This CDR3 region has 14 residues. V was shortened by 10 bases and J by 2 bases, with 17 bases between the two germline ends. Germline CDR1 is MDHEN and CDR2 is SYDVKM. The CDR3 nucleotides are TGTGCCACCGTACCCCGGAGGGAAAACTATGGCTACACCTTC. Protein sequence: CATVPRRENYGYTF.

A few counts support this clone. Here the CDR3 reads CASGPFWRERYNEQFF. In nucleotides, the CDR3 is TGTGCCAGCGGCCCATTTTGGCGGGAGAGGTACAATGAGCAGTTCTTC. The J gene is TRBJ2-1, the V gene TRBV28; 7 bases line up with TRBD2. Germline trimming cut 8 bases from V and 4 bases from J; bases unmatched to any gene: 14. Germline CDR1 and CDR2: MDHEN and SYDVKM. This CDR3 region has 16 residues.

The rearrangement links TRBV12-5 to TRBJ2-7, with TRBD2 matching 11 bases. This CDR3 is 15 amino acids long. Germline CDR1 LGHNT, CDR2 FRNRAP. The trim removed 5 bases at V and 7 bases at J, leaving 10 bases unmatched. CDR3 sequence (DNA): TGTGCTAGTGGTACCGGGACTAGCGGCTCCGGGGAGCAGTACTTC. Its protein is CASGTGTSGSGEQYF.